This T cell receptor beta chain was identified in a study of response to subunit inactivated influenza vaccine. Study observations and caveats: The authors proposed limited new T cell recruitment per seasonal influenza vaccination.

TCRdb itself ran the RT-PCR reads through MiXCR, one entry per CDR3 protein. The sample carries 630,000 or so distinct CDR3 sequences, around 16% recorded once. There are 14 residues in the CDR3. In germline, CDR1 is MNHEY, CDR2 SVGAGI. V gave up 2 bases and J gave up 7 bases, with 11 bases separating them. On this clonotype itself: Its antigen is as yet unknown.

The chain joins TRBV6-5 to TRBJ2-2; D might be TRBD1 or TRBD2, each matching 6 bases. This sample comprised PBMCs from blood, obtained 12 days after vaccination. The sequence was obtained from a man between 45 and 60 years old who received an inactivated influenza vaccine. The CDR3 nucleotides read TGTGCCAGCAGTTACGGAGGGGGAAGCGGGGAGCTGTTTTTT. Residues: CASSYGGGSGELFF.